A single TCR beta chain is shown here with its context. Some clones are missing from TCRdb's copy, which holds only in-frame ones; the method was immunoSEQ multiplex PCR. This sample has over 150,000 clones; 87% occur once, and the top ten carry 0.8% to 1%. CDR3 length: 13 amino acids. Trimming removed 3 bases at V and 7 bases at J, with 13 bases between. In germline, CDR1 is SGHRS, CDR2 YFSETQ. The sample originates from a study of blood T cell repertoires in COVID-19. On the study more broadly: Sites across the United States, Italy and Spain contributed samples from acute and convalescent COVID-19. PBMCs, B-cell-depleted T cells, or T cells provided the cDNA or gDNA that made up the material.

What was sequenced was peripheral blood. The TCR was taken from a woman aged 18-29 years who had recovered from COVID-19. V and J are TRBV5-1 and TRBJ1-1; D might be TRBD1 (6 bases). For the CDR3, the DNA is TGCGCCAGCAGCTATGCAGGGGAAGGTGAAGCTTTCTTT. It is translated as CASSYAGEGEAFF.